A selection of T cell receptor beta chains follows, all from one sample in a study of CD8 T cells in ankylosing spondylitis. TCRdb re-called the 5' RACE reads with MiXCR, one entry per CDR3 protein. The sample comprises roughly 230,000 distinct CDR3 sequences, 18% of which are singletons, and under 40% rests with the top ten. Material for sequencing was blood, either unsorted or a sorted T cell fraction (not recorded which). The receptors here all came from a male donor with ankylosing spondylitis or in good health (not recorded which). The CDR3 runs from the conserved cysteine through the conserved F or W. Each record gives: CDR3 protein, CDR3 DNA, J gene, D gene, clone size, V gene. The D gene is left open where the match is weak. Clone size is stated in some rows and not others, as once, few, many or a class when expanded.

CASNSPGVWSTDTQYF	TGTGCCAGCAACTCCCCGGGAGTATGGAGCACAGATACGCAGTATTTT	TRBJ2-3	.	few	TRBV6-2/TRBV6-3
CSARGLAGPLYEQYF	TGCAGTGCTCGGGGACTAGCGGGTCCTCTCTACGAGCAGTACTTC	TRBJ2-7	TRBD2	few	TRBV20-1
CASSSLPGNEQFF	TGTGCCAGTAGTTCCCTCCCAGGGAATGAGCAGTTCTTC	TRBJ2-1	.	few	TRBV19
CASSQVYKAGNTEAFF	TGCGCCAGCAGCCAAGTTTATAAAGCGGGGAACACTGAAGCTTTCTTT	TRBJ1-1	.	.	TRBV4-1
CASSPNSGRAIDEQFF	TGTGCCAGCAGCCCAAACAGCGGGAGGGCCATAGATGAGCAGTTCTTC	TRBJ2-1	TRBD2	many	TRBV3-1
CAISESEMTSYEQYF	TGTGCCATCAGTGAGTCGGAGATGACTAGCTACGAGCAGTACTTC	TRBJ2-7	.	many	TRBV10-3
CASVEGGTSGRVGYNEQFF	TGCGCCAGCGTCGAAGGGGGGACTAGCGGGAGGGTTGGCTACAATGAGCAGTTCTTC	TRBJ2-1	TRBD2	few	TRBV5-1
CASSYAYNQPQHF	TGTGCCAGCAGTTATGCGTACAATCAGCCCCAGCATTTT	TRBJ1-5	.	.	TRBV12-3/TRBV12-4
CASSQGAGGPYEQYF	TGTGCCAGCAGCCAAGGCGCGGGAGGCCCCTACGAGCAGTACTTC	TRBJ2-7	TRBD2	few	TRBV14
CASSFSPVQGGIYEQYF	TGTGCCAGCAGTTTCTCCCCCGTACAGGGAGGGATCTACGAGCAGTACTTC	TRBJ2-7	.	few	TRBV27
CASSLSGTSGFDIQYF	TGTGCCAGCAGCCTGTCCGGGACTAGTGGTTTTGACATTCAGTACTTC	TRBJ2-4	TRBD2	many	TRBV4-2
CASSLRQTGNHNEQFF	TGCGCCAGCAGCTTGAGGCAGACAGGGAACCACAATGAGCAGTTCTTC	TRBJ2-1	TRBD1	once	TRBV5-1
CASSYSSLNEQFF	TGTGCCAGCAGTTACTCTAGCCTCAATGAGCAGTTCTTC	TRBJ2-1	.	few	TRBV6-6
CASSVAHLLVTDTQYF	TGTGCCAGCAGCGTAGCCCATCTGCTAGTGACAGATACGCAGTATTTT	TRBJ2-3	.	.	TRBV9
CASSLGTGGQYF	TGTGCCAGCAGCTTGGGGACAGGGGGTCAGTACTTC	TRBJ2-7	TRBD1	.	TRBV5-5
CASSQAPETGHLEAFF	TGCGCCAGCAGCCAAGCCCCCGAGACGGGACACCTTGAAGCTTTCTTT	TRBJ1-1	.	few	TRBV4-1
CASNPVAGSTDTQYF	TGCGCCAGCAACCCGGTAGCGGGCAGCACAGATACGCAGTATTTT	TRBJ2-3	TRBD2	few	TRBV5-1
CASSVQLRFSYEQYF	TGTGCCAGCAGTGTGCAGCTGAGGTTCTCCTACGAGCAGTACTTC	TRBJ2-7	.	few	TRBV6-2/TRBV6-3
CASSPTGTLGSEAFF	TGTGCCAGCAGCCCGACCGGGACCCTCGGGTCTGAAGCTTTCTTT	TRBJ1-1	.	many	TRBV7-3
CASSRPGQDLGQYF	TGTGCCAGCAGCCGGCCGGGACAGGACCTCGGGCAGTACTTC	TRBJ2-7	TRBD1	few	TRBV7-9
CASSLKGDQETQHF	TGTGCCAGCAGCTTAAAGGGGGATCAAGAGACCCAGCACTTC	TRBJ2-5	.	.	TRBV13
CASSPRRTGANSPLHF	TGTGCCAGCTCACCACGGAGGACAGGGGCCAATTCACCCCTCCACTTT	TRBJ1-6	TRBD1	.	TRBV18
CASSFRQTYEQYF	TGTGCCAGCAGCTTTCGCCAGACCTACGAGCAGTACTTC	TRBJ2-7	.	.	TRBV7-9
CASSPVIARLADNNEQFF	TGTGCCAGCAGCCCAGTGATTGCCCGACTAGCGGACAACAATGAGCAGTTCTTC	TRBJ2-1	TRBD2	few	TRBV3-1
CASSQGTGGIEKLFF	TGCGCCAGCAGCCAGGGGACAGGGGGCATTGAAAAACTGTTTTTT	TRBJ1-4	TRBD1	.	TRBV4-1
CASSLAFGSTYF	TGTGCCAGCAGCTTAGCGTTCGGATCGACTTACTTC	TRBJ2-4	.	few	TRBV7-2
CASSPVSGGRYNEQFF	TGCGCCAGCAGTCCCGTCAGCGGGGGTCGCTACAATGAGCAGTTCTTC	TRBJ2-1	TRBD2	few	TRBV4-1
CASRPGQGKQTQYF	TGTGCCAGCAGGCCGGGACAGGGGAAGCAGACCCAGTACTTC	TRBJ2-5	TRBD1	few	TRBV12-3/TRBV12-4
CASSQEYGGLAGADTQYF	TGTGCCAGCAGCCAAGAGTATGGTGGACTAGCGGGAGCAGATACGCAGTATTTT	TRBJ2-3	TRBD2	few	TRBV14
CASSYSSLLAPSTDTQYF	TGTGCCAGCAGTTACTCGAGTCTACTAGCGCCTAGCACAGATACGCAGTATTTT	TRBJ2-3	TRBD2	.	TRBV6-5
CASKSNRGENIQYF	TGTGCCAGCAAATCGAACAGGGGGGAAAACATTCAGTACTTC	TRBJ2-4	TRBD1	few	TRBV6-1
CASSEGLGNQPQHF	TGTGCCAGCAGTGAAGGACTGGGCAATCAGCCCCAGCATTTT	TRBJ1-5	.	.	TRBV25-1
CSVAGGAGELFF	TGCAGCGTCGCAGGGGGTGCCGGGGAGCTGTTTTTT	TRBJ2-2	TRBD1	.	TRBV29-1
CASSELKGGVTEAFF	TGTGCCAGCAGTGAATTGAAGGGAGGGGTCACTGAAGCTTTCTTT	TRBJ1-1	.	.	TRBV2
CASSLAGGTAHTEAFF	TGTGCCAGCAGCTTAGCCGGCGGGACAGCACACACTGAAGCTTTCTTT	TRBJ1-1	TRBD1	large	TRBV7-6
CASSLAASGRETQYF	TGTGCCAGCAGCTTGGCGGCTAGCGGGAGAGAGACCCAGTACTTC	TRBJ2-5	TRBD2	few	TRBV5-6
CSVESWEAGELFF	TGCAGCGTTGAGTCTTGGGAGGCTGGGGAGCTGTTTTTT	TRBJ2-2	.	few	TRBV29-1
CASSPRAYSTDTQYF	TGTGCCAGCAGCCCCAGGGCTTATAGCACAGATACGCAGTATTTT	TRBJ2-3	.	few	TRBV11-2
CSTLSGTLDEQYF	TGCAGCACCCTGAGCGGTACTCTCGACGAGCAGTACTTC	TRBJ2-7	.	.	TRBV29-1
CASSYQTGFEQFF	TGTGCCAGCTCATACCAAACGGGGTTTGAGCAGTTCTTC	TRBJ2-1	.	many	TRBV6-1
CASSPSGQGGVQTNEKLFF	TGCGCCAGCAGCCCTTCCGGACAGGGCGGGGTTCAAACTAATGAAAAACTGTTTTTT	TRBJ1-4	TRBD1	.	TRBV4-3